This T cell receptor beta chain was sequenced in a study of T cells in Graves' hyperthyroidism and ophthalmopathy. Study observations and caveats: In validation, the model predicted ophthalmopathy. These predictions came a median roughly 6 months before onset. Most thyroid clonotypes expanded above 0.001 appeared in blood too.

Template material for amplifying TCR beta CDR3 regions consisted of RNA transcripts. In the first-round RT-PCR of the TCR CDR3, the HTBI primer set was used. TCRdb fed the multiplex PCR reads into MiXCR, producing one record per CDR3 protein. The repertoire holds hundreds of thousands of distinct CDR3 sequences, with nearly 45% as singletons. The trim removed 5 bases at V and 4 bases at J, leaving 9 bases unmatched. The germline V gene encodes CDR1 SQVTM and CDR2 ANQGSEA. The CDR3 spans 16 residues. As for this clonotype: Its antigen is unknown.

The sample comprised peripheral blood or thyroid tissue (not recorded which). This chain joins TRBV29-1 and TRBJ2-5; 14 positions match TRBD2. The source of this sequence is an adult man with Graves' disease, either hyperthyroidism or ophthalmopathy (not recorded which). This CDR3 reads CSVLGLAGEWGETQYF. The CDR3 nucleotides are TGCAGCGTTCTGGGACTAGCGGGAGAATGGGGAGAGACCCAGTACTTC.